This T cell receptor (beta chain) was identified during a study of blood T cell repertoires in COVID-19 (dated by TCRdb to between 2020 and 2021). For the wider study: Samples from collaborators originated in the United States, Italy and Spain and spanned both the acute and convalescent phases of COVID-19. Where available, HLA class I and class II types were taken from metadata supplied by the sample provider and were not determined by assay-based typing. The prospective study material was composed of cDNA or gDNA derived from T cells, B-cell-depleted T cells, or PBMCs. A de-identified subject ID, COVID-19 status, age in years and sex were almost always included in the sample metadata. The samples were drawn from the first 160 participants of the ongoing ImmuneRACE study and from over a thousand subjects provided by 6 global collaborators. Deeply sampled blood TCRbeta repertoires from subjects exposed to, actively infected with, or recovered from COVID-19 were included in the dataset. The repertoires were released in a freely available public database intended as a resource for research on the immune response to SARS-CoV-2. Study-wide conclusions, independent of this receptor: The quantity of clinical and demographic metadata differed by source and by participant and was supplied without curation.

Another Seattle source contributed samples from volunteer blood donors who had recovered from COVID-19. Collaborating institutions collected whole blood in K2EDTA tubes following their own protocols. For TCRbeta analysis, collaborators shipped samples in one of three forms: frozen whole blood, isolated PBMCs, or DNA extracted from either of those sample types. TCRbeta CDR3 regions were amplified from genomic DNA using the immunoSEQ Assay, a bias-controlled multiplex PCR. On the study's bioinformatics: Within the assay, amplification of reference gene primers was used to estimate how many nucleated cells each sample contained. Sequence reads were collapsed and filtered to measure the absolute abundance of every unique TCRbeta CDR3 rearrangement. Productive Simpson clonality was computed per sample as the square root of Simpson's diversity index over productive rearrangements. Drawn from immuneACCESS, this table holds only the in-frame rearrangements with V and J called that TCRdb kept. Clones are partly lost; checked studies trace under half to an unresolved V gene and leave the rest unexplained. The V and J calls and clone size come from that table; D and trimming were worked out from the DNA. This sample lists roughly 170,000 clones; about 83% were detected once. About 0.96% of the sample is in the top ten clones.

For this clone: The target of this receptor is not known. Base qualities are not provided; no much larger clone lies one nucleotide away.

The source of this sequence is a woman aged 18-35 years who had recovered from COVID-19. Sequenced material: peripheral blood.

The CDR3: CASSSLTGGRNEQFF. The sequenced DNA: TGTGCCAGCTCCTCCCTGACAGGGGGAAGAAATGAGCAGTTCTTC. The receptor chain draws on TRBV6-4 and TRBJ2-1; TRBD1 aligns with 9 central bases. Here V drops 8 bases and J drops 7 bases, and the junction holds 12 bases not matched to any gene. Measured from the cysteine to the phenylalanine, the CDR3 is 15 residues long. The DNA shown is the 45-base CDR3, in frame from base 1. Via the germline V gene, CDR1 is MRHNA and CDR2 SNTAGT.